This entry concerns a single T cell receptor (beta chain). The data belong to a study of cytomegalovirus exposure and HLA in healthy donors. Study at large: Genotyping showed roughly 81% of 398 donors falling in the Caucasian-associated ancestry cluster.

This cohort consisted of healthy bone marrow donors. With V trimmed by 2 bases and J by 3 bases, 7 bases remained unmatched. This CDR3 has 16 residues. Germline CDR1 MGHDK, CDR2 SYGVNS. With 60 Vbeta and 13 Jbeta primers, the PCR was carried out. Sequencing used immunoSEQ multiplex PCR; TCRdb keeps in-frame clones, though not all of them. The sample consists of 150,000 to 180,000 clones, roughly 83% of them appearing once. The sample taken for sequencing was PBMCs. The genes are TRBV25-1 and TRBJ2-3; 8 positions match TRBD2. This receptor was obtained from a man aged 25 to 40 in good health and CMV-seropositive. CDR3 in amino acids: CASSEAAGVFTDTQYF. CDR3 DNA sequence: TGTGCCAGCAGTGAAGCAGCGGGAGTTTTTACAGATACGCAGTATTTT.